This T cell receptor (beta chain) was profiled in a study of human T cells and chemical hapten exposure. Overall study results and limits: Expanded TCR sets contained significantly more large CDR3 similarity clusters than controls.

CDR1 SGHTA and CDR2 FQGNSA come from the germline V gene. V shed 1 base and J shed 13 bases, with 19 bases lying between them. The CDR3 length is 15 residues. A single record per CDR3 protein comes from TCRdb applying MiXCR to the RACE reads. The profile shows approximately 79,000 distinct CDR3 sequences, 8.5% to 9% of them singletons. As for time point: pre-sensitization, week 0. Treatment: therapeutic diphenylcyclopropenone sensitization with weekly scalp DPC. This clonotype was picked up many times. No antigen is known for it. The chain recombines TRBV7-2 with TRBJ1-4; D remains ambiguous. The origin of this receptor is a man between 35 and 55 years old with alopecia areata. Some clones in this sample may be carry-over from other donors' samples. The input for sequencing was whole blood, taken in connection with sensitization to the hapten diphenylcyclopropenone (DPC). CDR3 sequence (DNA): TGTGCCAGCAGCTTAGGGATGGCAGGCACCCCGAGACTGTTTTTT. Translated, it gives CASSLGMAGTPRLFF. Variable domain in full (rest from reference TRBV7-2 and TRBJ1-4): GAGVSQSPSNKVTEKGKDVELRCDPISGHTALYWYRQSLGQGLEFLIYFQGNSAPDKSGLPSDRFSAERTGGSVSTLTIQRTQQEDSAVYLCASSLGMAGTPRLFFGSGTQLSVL.